This paragraph covers one T cell receptor (beta chain) sequence. This clone was picked up one time. It lacks a known antigen. Per-base qualities were not stored, and no clone one base away is much larger. Each collaborating institution followed its own protocols to collect whole blood in K2EDTA tubes. For TCRbeta analysis, collaborators shipped samples as frozen whole blood, isolated PBMCs, or DNA extracted from either of those sample types. From its cysteine to its phenylalanine, the CDR3 spans 15 amino acids. Solely the CDR3 DNA is kept, with 45 bases framed from the first base. V is trimmed back by 4 bases and J by 8 bases, and the junction contains 11 bases that no gene match accounts for. Based on the germline V gene, the CDR1 and CDR2 sequences are SGDLS and YYNGEE. The sample comes from a study of blood T cell repertoires in COVID-19 (dated by TCRdb to 2020 to 2021). About the study as a whole: Samples from collaborators originated in the United States, Italy and Spain and spanned both the acute and convalescent phases of COVID-19. Where HLA class I and class II types were available, the types were taken from metadata supplied by the sample provider, not from assay-based typing. The prospective study material was composed of cDNA or gDNA derived from T cells, B-cell-depleted T cells, or PBMCs. Samples came from the ongoing ImmuneRACE study (first 160 participants) plus 1,254 subjects from 6 global collaborators. The repertoires were released in a freely available public database intended as a resource for research on the immune response to SARS-CoV-2. Deeply sampled blood TCRbeta repertoires from subjects exposed to, actively infected with, or recovered from COVID-19 were included in the dataset. A de-identified subject ID, COVID-19 status, age in years and sex were almost always included in the sample metadata.

TCRbeta CDR3 regions were amplified from genomic DNA using the immunoSEQ Assay, a bias-controlled multiplex PCR. The source study handled its data this way. The number of nucleated cells in each sample was estimated by amplification of reference gene primers within the assay. To quantify the absolute abundance of each unique TCRbeta CDR3 rearrangement, sequence reads were collapsed and filtered. For each sample, productive Simpson clonality was calculated by taking the square root of Simpson's diversity index across productive rearrangements. Entries here come from immuneACCESS through TCRdb and include only in-frame sequences with V and J called. Some clones fail to appear in such tables; in the studies checked, an unresolved V gene covers under half of the shortfall, and the cause of the remainder is unknown. V and J calls and clone size are given by that table; D and trimming were obtained from the DNA. In all, the sample holds 240,000 or so clones, and about 86% of those were seen once. Of the sample, 6.2% falls within the top ten clones.

What the work shows at the level of the full study, not this receptor alone: The amount of clinical and demographic metadata varied by source and participant and was provided uncurated.

This chain is built from TRBV9 and TRBJ1-2; 10 bases in the junction line up with TRBD1. What was sequenced was peripheral blood. The receptor comes from a man in his 60s with acute or convalescent COVID-19. The CDR3: CASSTTTGQGIGYTF. The DNA sequence is given as TGTGCCAGCAGCACCACGACGGGACAGGGGATCGGCTACACCTTC.